This paragraph reports one T cell receptor beta chain. This entry comes from a study of blood T cell repertoires in COVID-19. The wider study: From the United States, Italy and Spain came samples of acute and convalescent COVID-19.

CDR1 and CDR2 from the germline V gene are WNHNN and SYGVQD (reference sequence). The CDR3 has 15 amino acids. Germline trimming cut 2 bases from V and 5 bases from J; bases unmatched to any gene: 6. In the original processing: Nucleated cell counts were estimated from reference gene primer amplification. The protocol was immunoSEQ multiplex PCR, while the TCRdb copy is restricted to in-frame clones and leaves out a portion. V and J calls and clone size are given by that table; D and trimming were obtained from the DNA. This sample yields tens of thousands of clones, of which more than 65% are seen a single time; approximately 10% belongs to the top ten.

Sequencing input: peripheral blood. The rearrangement links TRBV10-1 to TRBJ1-1; 9 positions match TRBD1. This clonotype originated in an older man with acute or convalescent COVID-19. CDR3 residues: CASSERGQGRTEAFF. CDR3 nucleotide sequence: TGCGCCAGCAGTGAGAGGGGACAGGGTCGGACTGAAGCTTTCTTT.